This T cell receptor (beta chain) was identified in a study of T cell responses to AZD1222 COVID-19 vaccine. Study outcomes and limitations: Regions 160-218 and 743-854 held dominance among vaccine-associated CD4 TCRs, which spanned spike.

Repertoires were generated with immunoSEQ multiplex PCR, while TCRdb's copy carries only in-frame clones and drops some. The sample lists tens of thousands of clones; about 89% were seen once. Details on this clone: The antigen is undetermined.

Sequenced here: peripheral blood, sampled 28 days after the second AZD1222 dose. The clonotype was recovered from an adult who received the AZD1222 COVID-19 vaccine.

The CDR3 reads CASSLGKSTDTQYF. The CDR3 DNA reads as TGCGCCAGCAGCTTGGGCAAAAGCACAGATACGCAGTATTTT. The chain uses TRBV5-1 and TRBJ2-3; no definite D call. The germline V and J ends were trimmed by 0 bases and 0 bases, with 5 bases remaining between them. The CDR3 spans 14 residues. Germline V gives CDR1 SGHRS, CDR2 YFSETQ.